One and the same sample provided the 20 T cell receptor beta chains below, sequenced in a study of regulatory T cells in long-lasting Graves disease listed by TCRdb under 2021. Receptor amplification or capture employed multiplex PCR. The sequencer listed for this sample is Illumina HiSeq 4000. TCR beta libraries were built with iRepertoire HTBI primers and Arm-PCR amplification of CDR3 regions. TCRdb reanalyzed the raw reads on its own, using fastp at Q25 for trimming and MiXCR for clone calling, and kept in-frame beta chains. All rows with the same CDR3 protein become a single entry with the most common DNA and genes. This sample holds some 490,000 distinct CDR3 sequences; 12% were observed only once. 8% to 10% of the sample is in the top ten clones. Taken with the paper, the label for time point translates to: newly diagnosed GD, antithyroid drugs for less than 3 months. RNA was extracted from PBMCs in TRIzol for both TCR sequencing and RNA sequencing.

These data are also associated with another study on T cells in Graves' hyperthyroidism and ophthalmopathy.

Sequenced here: peripheral blood mononuclear cells (PBMCs), sampled at new diagnosis, from a patient treated with antithyroid drugs. The receptors shown here come from a woman between 25 and 40 years old with Graves disease. Donor details come from another sample of the same person, matched by shared clones.

The chain recombines TRBV13 with TRBJ2-7; D tentatively reads TRBD1 or TRBD2 (5 bases each). From germline, CDR1 is PRHDT and CDR2 FYEKMQ (reference sequence). V lost 8 bases, J lost 1 base, and 15 bases lay in between. The CDR3 is 14 residues long. CDR3 in DNA: TGTGCCAGCGGGGCGCAGGGCGGGTCCTACGAGCAGTACTTC. Encoded protein: CASGAQGGSYEQYF.

This clonotype was seen repeatedly, ten times or more. The chain is built from TRBV5-1 and TRBJ1-1; D gene unclear. This CDR3 is built from 15 residues. CDR1 and CDR2 from the germline V gene are SGHRS and YFSETQ. Trimming took off 0 bases at V and 1 base at J, with 10 bases between the two ends. The CDR3 sequence is CASSLEVTENTEAFF. In nucleotides, the CDR3 is TGCGCCAGCAGCTTGGAAGTTACGGAGAACACTGAAGCTTTCTTT.

This clonotype has at least ten counts. The chain joins TRBV19 to TRBJ2-2; 12 bases line up with TRBD2. V was pared by 2 bases and J by 3 bases, with 4 bases of the junction left unmatched. Per the germline V gene, CDR1 is LNHDA and CDR2 is SQIVND (reference sequence). CDR3 size: 17 residues. In DNA form, the CDR3 reads TGTGCCAGTAGTATACACCTAGCGGGAGGGCACACCGGGGAGCTGTTTTTT. Amino acids: CASSIHLAGGHTGELFF.

In its sample, this clonotype was seen many times. This sequence joins TRBV19 and TRBJ1-5; no definite D call. Trimming shortened V by 4 bases and J by 1 base, and 11 bases separated the two germline ends. Per germline, CDR1 LNHDA and CDR2 SQIVND (reference sequence). The CDR3 is 15 amino acids. In DNA, the CDR3 is TGTGCCAGTAGTAAGAGAACGGCCAGCAATCAGCCCCAGCATTTT. Encoded protein: CASSKRTASNQPQHF.

This clonotype showed up many times. The gene calls are TRBV7-8 and TRBJ2-3, with 8 bases matching TRBD1. CDR1 SGHVS and CDR2 FQNEAQ come from the germline V gene. Germline trimming cut 8 bases from V and 7 bases from J; bases unmatched to any gene: 17. CDR3 length: 16 residues. Here the CDR3 reads CASGGERDRTSYTQYF. The CDR3 DNA sequence: TGTGCCAGCGGAGGGGAACGGGACAGGACATCGTATACGCAGTATTTT.

Ten or more counts support this clonotype. This chain uses TRBV6-9 with TRBJ2-3; D may be TRBD1 (5 bases). Trimming took off 4 bases at V and 1 base at J, with 9 bases between the two ends. Germline lookup yields CDR1 MNHGY and CDR2 SVAAGI. This CDR3 spans 14 amino acids. CDR3 sequence reads: CASSSGAGTDTQYF. In nucleotides, the CDR3 is TGTGCCAGCAGTTCTGGGGCAGGCACAGATACGCAGTATTTT.

There are a few counts of this clonotype. J is TRBJ2-1 and V is TRBV5-1; 7 bases are shared with TRBD2. Germline V lookup: CDR1 SGHRS, CDR2 YFSETQ. The CDR3 length is 15 residues. The V segment lost 1 base and the J segment 7 bases; nucleotides outside the gene matches: 8. In DNA form, the CDR3 reads TGCGCCAGCAGCTTGTGGGCGGGAGAGGGAAATGAGCAGTTCTTC. It translates to CASSLWAGEGNEQFF.

In this sample, this clonotype turned up a few times. V is TRBV5-1 and J is TRBJ2-7; maybe TRBD2 (5 bases). V was cut by 2 bases and J by 6 bases, with 15 bases left in between. In germline, CDR1 is SGHRS, CDR2 YFSETQ. The CDR3 contains 14 residues. The DNA for the CDR3 is TGCGCCAGCAGCTTTCATGAGGGCTTGGGCGAGCAGTACTTC. Translated: CASSFHEGLGEQYF.

This clonotype was found many times. The V call is TRBV2, the J call TRBJ2-7; the match to TRBD1 covers 7 bases. With 8 bases clipped from V and 3 bases from J, the junction kept 10 bases outside the gene matches. The CDR3 has 14 residues. Germline CDR1 is SNHLY and CDR2 is FYNNEI. The CDR3 bases are TGTGCCAGCCTTTACAGGGGCCAAAACTACGAGCAGTACTTC. The encoded protein is CASLYRGQNYEQYF. Full variable domain (outside the CDR3, taken from reference TRBV2 and TRBJ2-7): EPEVTQTPSHQVTQMGQEVILRCVPISNHLYFYWYRQILGQKVEFLVSFYNNEISEKSEIFDDQFSVERPDGSNFTLKIRSTKLEDSAMYFCASLYRGQNYEQYFGPGTRLTVT.

This clonotype was observed a few times. The CDR3: CASSAHGTSGNNEQFF. The CDR3 bases are TGTGCCAGCAGTGCGCACGGGACTAGCGGGAACAATGAGCAGTTCTTC. The chain links TRBV25-1 to TRBJ2-1, with 13 bases identical to TRBD2. Trimming removed 4 bases from V and 5 bases from J; junction bases left unmatched: 5. Germline CDR1 MGHDK, CDR2 SYGVNS. This CDR3 has 16 amino acids.

This clonotype was recorded at least ten times. The gene calls are TRBV20-1 and TRBJ2-1, with TRBD2 as a possible D gene (5 bases). Trimming stripped 4 bases from V and 2 bases from J, with 15 bases between. Germline CDR1 DFQATT, CDR2 SNEGSKA (reference sequence). The CDR3 is 15 residues long. CDR3 coding DNA: TGCAGTGCTACCTCAGGTCCCGGGACCTACAATGAGCAGTTCTTC. Translating it yields CSATSGPGTYNEQFF.

This clonotype appeared a few times. An end of the junction differs from the germline gene, which may be a read error. This rearrangement joins TRBV11-2 to TRBJ2-3; 7 bases are shared with TRBD1. Germline CDR1 is SGHAT and CDR2 is FQNNGV. The CDR3 spans 13 residues. The CDR3 region has the DNA TGTGCCAGCAGCTTATCTTGGGGGCAGGGGGAGCATTTT. It specifies CASSLSWGQGEHF.

Concerning this clonotype: Possible read error: a much larger clone is one base away. V gene TRBV11-2 combines with J gene TRBJ2-1; TRBD2 matches at 10 bases. This CDR3 is built from 16 residues. CDR1 and CDR2 (germline): SGHAT, FQNNGV. In nucleotides, the CDR3 is TGTGCCAGCAGCTTGTCCGGGACTAGCGTAGTTTTTGAGCAGTCCTTC. Its translation: CASSLSGTSVVFEQSF.

This clonotype was picked up many times. The chain couples TRBV30 to TRBJ1-6; no definite D call. This CDR3 contains 13 residues. V lost 0 bases to trimming and J lost 8 bases, with 8 bases between them. Germline CDR1 and CDR2: GTSNPN and SVGIG (reference sequence). CDR3 nucleotide sequence: TGTGCCTGGAGTGTTCAGCGGGATTCACCCCTCCACTTT. Translating it yields CAWSVQRDSPLHF.

In its sample, this clonotype was seen many times. The chain has TRBV12-3 or TRBV12-4 and TRBJ1-1, with 7 bases fitting TRBD1. The CDR3 is 14 residues long. Trimming removed 8 bases from V and 0 bases from J; junction bases left unmatched: 6. The chain's CDR3 is CASRWTGVNTEAFF. The CDR3 DNA sequence: TGTGCCAGCCGATGGACAGGAGTGAACACTGAAGCTTTCTTT.

The genes are TRBV5-4 and TRBJ1-1; D uncertain. V shed 4 bases and J shed 1 base, with 11 bases lying between them. This CDR3 region has 14 residues. Germline assignment: CDR1 SGHNT and CDR2 YYREEE (reference sequence). The chain's CDR3 is CASSLRVTNTEAFF. As DNA, the CDR3 is TGTGCCAGCAGCCTTCGGGTGACGAACACTGAAGCTTTCTTT.

In its sample, this clonotype was seen a few times. The rearrangement links TRBV27 to TRBJ1-5, with D hard to call. CDR3 length: 13 amino acids. In germline, CDR1 is MNHEY, CDR2 SMNVEV (reference sequence). The germline V and J ends were trimmed by 2 bases and 6 bases, with 8 bases remaining between them. The CDR3 reads CASSLGWGQPQHF. The CDR3 DNA sequence: TGTGCCAGCAGTTTAGGGTGGGGTCAGCCCCAGCATTTT.

This clonotype was observed at least ten times. This sequence joins TRBV11-3 and TRBJ1-1; D not certain. Between the trimmed V and J ends, which lost 1 base and 0 bases, there was a span of 12 bases. The germline CDR1 and CDR2 sequences are SGHNT and YENEEA. The CDR3 length is 16 residues. CDR3 DNA sequence: TGTGCCAGCAGCTTAGTGGCAGGCGCCATGAACACTGAAGCTTTCTTT. Its translation: CASSLVAGAMNTEAFF. The full variable domain, in which reference TRBV11-3 and TRBJ1-1 provide the parts outside the CDR3, is EAGVVQSPRYKIIEKKQPVAFWCNPISGHNTLYWYLQNLGQGPELLIRYENEEAVDDSQLPKDRFSAERLKGVDSTLKIQPAELGDSAVYLCASSLVAGAMNTEAFFGQGTRLTVV.

This clonotype turned up a few times. This chain joins TRBV19 and TRBJ2-2, with D uncertain. Trimming took 7 bases from V and 3 from J, leaving 12 bases between them. There are 14 residues in the CDR3. Germline lookup yields CDR1 LNHDA and CDR2 SQIVND (reference sequence). This chain's CDR3 is CASTQRGYTGELFF. The CDR3 DNA reads TGTGCCAGTACACAAAGAGGATACACCGGGGAGCTGTTTTTT.

The J gene is TRBJ1-1, the V gene TRBV18; TRBD1 might be the D (6 bases). Trimming left V 6 bases short and J 6 bases short, with 20 bases between. The CDR3 sequence is 15 residues long. Germline V gene data show CDR1 as KGHSH and CDR2 as LQKENI. In DNA form, the CDR3 reads TGTGCCAGCTCGCCGGAGATTACAGGGAAATCTGAAGCTTTCTTT. This translates into CASSPEITGKSEAFF.